This T cell receptor beta chain was profiled in a study of shared clonotypes between healthy human individuals. With 4 bases removed from V and 4 bases from J, the gap between germline ends came to 13 bases. Germline V gene data show CDR1 as SGHDN and CDR2 as FVKESK. The CDR3 is 14 amino acids. Whole-study findings and limits: Limited genetic and exposure-history diversity came from having few donors.

Deep-level settings were used for running the assay. Genomic DNA of each subset was evenly split across several immunoSEQ plates. Sequenced by immunoSEQ multiplex PCR; TCRdb stores in-frame clones only, minus some. The sample yields hundreds of thousands of clones, about 80% seen once. As regards this clone: As yet, its antigen is unknown.

The chain carries TRBV14 and TRBJ1-1; D unresolved. The specimen was PBMCs. This receptor was identified in a woman in her forties in good health. Some clones in this sample may be carry-over from other donors' samples. The CDR3 spells CASSPRAPGTEAFF. Written as DNA, the CDR3 is TGTGCCAGCAGCCCTCGGGCCCCGGGCACTGAAGCTTTCTTT.